The rows below give T cell receptor beta chains drawn from one sample of a study of OX40 agonist ivuxolimab in advanced cancers. Profiling relied on immunoSEQ multiplex PCR, and the TCRdb table lists in-frame clones only, not all of them. The sample consists of about 48,000 clones, about 87% of them appearing once. This material consisted of CD4+ or CD8+ T cells sorted from blood, taken in a trial of the OX40 agonist ivuxolimab. The source is an adult with an advanced solid tumor such as melanoma, head and neck, liver or kidney cancer. The CDR3 runs from the conserved cysteine through the conserved F or W. D genes are given only for firm matches. The listing skips clone size in some rows; elsewhere it reads once, few, many or a size class.

>TRBJ2-7|TRBV7-9|.|many
TGTGCCAGCAGCTCAGGGTTGGCCTACGAGCAGTACTTC
CASSSGLAYEQYF
>TRBJ1-2|TRBV6-4|.|few
TGTGCCAGCAGTGAAGGTTATGGCTACACCTTC
CASSEGYGYTF
>TRBJ2-2|TRBV7-6|.|.
TGTGCCAGCAGACCCGGGACGGTCAACACCGGGGAGCTGTTTTTT
CASRPGTVNTGELFF
>TRBJ2-7|TRBV7-9|.|.
TGTGCCAGCAGCTTAGCGTCCCACGAGCAGTACTTC
CASSLASHEQYF
>TRBJ2-3|TRBV25-1|.|.
TGTGCCAGCAGTGTAGGTCACCTCACAGATACGCAGTATTTT
CASSVGHLTDTQYF
>TRBJ1-2|TRBV18|TRBD1|.
TGTGCCAGCTCACCTCCGGGACAGGCTAACTATGGCTACACCTTC
CASSPPGQANYGYTF
>TRBJ1-1|TRBV5-4|.|once
TGTGCCAGCAGCTTGGGAATCAGCGACACTGAAGCTTTCTTT
CASSLGISDTEAFF
>TRBJ1-1|TRBV7-1|TRBD1|.
TGTGCCAGCAGGCAACCTACAGGGGGTGGCACTGAAGCTTTCTTT
CASRQPTGGGTEAFF
>TRBJ1-2|TRBV9|TRBD1|.
TGTGCCAGCAGCGCTTCAGGGGGCTGGGACTATGGCTACACCTTC
CASSASGGWDYGYTF
>TRBJ2-1|TRBV14|.|once
TGTGCCAGCAGCCAAGGCTTAAGGAATGAGCAGTTCTTC
CASSQGLRNEQFF
>TRBJ1-2|TRBV29-1|.|.
TGCAGCGTCCCGGGAGATGGCTACACCTTC
CSVPGDGYTF
>TRBJ1-2|TRBV6-5|TRBD1|.
TGTGCCAGCAGTTATTTGGGACAGGGAGATTATGGCTACACCTTC
CASSYLGQGDYGYTF
>TRBJ1-5|TRBV5-1|.|.
TGCGCCAGCAGCTTTGGAGATAGCAATCAGCCCCAGCATTTT
CASSFGDSNQPQHF
>TRBJ2-1|TRBV7-9|TRBD1|.
TGTGCCAGCAGCGCCACCCGACAGGGGAGGAAGAACAATGAGCAGTTCTTC
CASSATRQGRKNNEQFF
>TRBJ1-2|TRBV6-5|TRBD1|.
TGTGCCAGCAGTTACACAGGGGGCTACCTCTATGGCTACACCTTC
CASSYTGGYLYGYTF
>TRBJ2-2|TRBV28|TRBD1|.
TGTCTATCTCCTTGGGACAGTCGGACCGGGGAGCTGTTTTTT
CLSPWDSRTGELFF
>TRBJ1-5|TRBV9|.|.
TGTGCCAGCAGCGGAGGAGCTGGACAGACTCCGCCCCAGCATTTT
CASSGGAGQTPPQHF
>TRBJ2-3|TRBV9|.|.
TGTGCCAGCAGCGTAGATGTCAGACAGACAGATACGCAGTATTTT
CASSVDVRQTDTQYF
>TRBJ2-1|TRBV27|.|.
TGTGCCAGCAGCCCCGGGGCTGAGCAGTTCTTC
CASSPGAEQFF
>TRBJ1-2|TRBV10-2|.|.
TGCGCCAGCAGTGAGTTAGGGAACTATGGCTACACCTTC
CASSELGNYGYTF
>TRBJ1-5|TRBV7-6|.|.
TGTGCCAGCAGCCCTACAGGTCATAGCAATCAGCCCCAGCATTTT
CASSPTGHSNQPQHF
>TRBJ2-1|TRBV6-1|.|.
TGTGCCACCCGAGGAGTGAGTGAGCAGTTCTTC
CATRGVSEQFF